This T cell receptor (beta chain) appears in the sequencing data of a study of blood T cell repertoires in COVID-19. The CDR3 consists of 15 residues. Germline values: CDR1 SGHKS, CDR2 YYEKEE (reference sequence). V was cut by 7 bases and J by 1 base, with 17 bases left in between. This clone counts as large. Sequencing used immunoSEQ multiplex PCR; TCRdb keeps in-frame clones, though not all of them. The repertoire holds some 61,000 clones, around 86% seen once, with around 8.1% in the top ten. The V call is TRBV5-5, the J call TRBJ1-2; tentatively, D is TRBD1 (6 bases). The sequenced material came from peripheral blood. This sequence originates from a man aged 25 to 40 with acute or convalescent COVID-19. The CDR3 sequence: CASGLGGRINYGYTF. CDR3 coding DNA: TGTGCCAGCGGCCTCGGGGGGCGCATTAACTATGGCTACACCTTC. Drawing the rest from reference TRBV5-5 and TRBJ1-2, the complete variable domain is DAGVTQSPTHLIKTRGQQVTLRCSPISGHKSVSWYQQVLGQGPQFIFQYYEKEERGRGNFPDRFSARQFPNYSSELNVNALLLGDSALYLCASGLGGRINYGYTFGSGTRLTVV.